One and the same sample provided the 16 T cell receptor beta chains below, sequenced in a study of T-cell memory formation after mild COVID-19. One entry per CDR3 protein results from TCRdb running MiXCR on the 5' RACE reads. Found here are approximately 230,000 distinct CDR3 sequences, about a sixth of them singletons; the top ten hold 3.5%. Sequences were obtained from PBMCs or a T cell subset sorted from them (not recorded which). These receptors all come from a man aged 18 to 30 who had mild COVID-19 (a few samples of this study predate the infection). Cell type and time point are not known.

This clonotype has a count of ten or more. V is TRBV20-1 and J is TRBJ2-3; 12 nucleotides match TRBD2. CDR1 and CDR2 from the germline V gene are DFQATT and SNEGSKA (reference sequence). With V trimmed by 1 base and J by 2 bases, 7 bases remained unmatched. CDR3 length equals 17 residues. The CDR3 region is CSARVLAGGALTDTQYF. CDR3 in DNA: TGCAGTGCTAGAGTACTAGCGGGGGGAGCCCTCACAGATACGCAGTATTTT.

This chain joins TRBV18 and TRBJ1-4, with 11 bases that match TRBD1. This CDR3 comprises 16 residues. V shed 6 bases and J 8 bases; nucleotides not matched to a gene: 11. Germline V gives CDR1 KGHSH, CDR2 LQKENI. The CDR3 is CASSRPRGQGEEKLFF. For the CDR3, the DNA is TGTGCCAGCTCCCGACCCCGGGGACAGGGGGAGGAAAAACTGTTTTTT.

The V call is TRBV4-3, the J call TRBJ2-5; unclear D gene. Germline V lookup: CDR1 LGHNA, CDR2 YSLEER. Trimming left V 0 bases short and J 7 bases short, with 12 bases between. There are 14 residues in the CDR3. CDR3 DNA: TGCGCCAGCAGCCAAGATGCTGGGCGTGGGACCCAGTACTTC. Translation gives CASSQDAGRGTQYF.

The CDR3: CAWKRIGQGGPEQYF. The DNA of the CDR3 is TGTGCCTGGAAGCGGATCGGACAGGGGGGGCCCGAGCAGTACTTC. The chain joins TRBV30 to TRBJ2-7, with 10 bases lining up with TRBD1. Per germline, CDR1 GTSNPN and CDR2 SVGIG (reference sequence). The CDR3 consists of 15 residues. V lost 4 bases and J lost 6; bases outside the gene matches: 12.

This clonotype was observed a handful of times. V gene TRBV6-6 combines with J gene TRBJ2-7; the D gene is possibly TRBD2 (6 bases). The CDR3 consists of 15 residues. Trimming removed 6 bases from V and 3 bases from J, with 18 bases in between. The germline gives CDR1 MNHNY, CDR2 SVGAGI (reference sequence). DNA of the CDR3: TGTGCCAGCAGACAGAGCCGGGACTTCGGCTACGAGCAGTACTTC. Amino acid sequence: CASRQSRDFGYEQYF.

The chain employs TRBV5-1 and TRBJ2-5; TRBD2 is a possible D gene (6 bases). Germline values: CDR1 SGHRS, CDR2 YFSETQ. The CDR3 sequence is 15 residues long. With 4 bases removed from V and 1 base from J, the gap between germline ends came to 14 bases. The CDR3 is CASSRGTSGQETQYF. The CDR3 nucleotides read TGCGCCAGCAGCCGGGGGACTTCGGGCCAAGAGACCCAGTACTTC. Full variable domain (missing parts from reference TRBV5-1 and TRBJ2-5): KAGVTQTPRYLIKTRGQQVTLSCSPISGHRSVSWYQQTPGQGLQFLFEYFSETQRNKGNFPGRFSGRQFSNSRSEMNVSTLELGDSALYLCASSRGTSGQETQYFGPGTRLLVL.

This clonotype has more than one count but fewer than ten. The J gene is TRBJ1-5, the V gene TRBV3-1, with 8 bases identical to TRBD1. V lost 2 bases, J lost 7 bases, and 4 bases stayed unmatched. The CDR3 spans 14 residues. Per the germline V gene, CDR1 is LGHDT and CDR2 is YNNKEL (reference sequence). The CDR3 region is CASSQRDRIQPQHF. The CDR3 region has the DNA TGTGCCAGCAGCCAAAGGGACAGGATCCAGCCCCAGCATTTT.

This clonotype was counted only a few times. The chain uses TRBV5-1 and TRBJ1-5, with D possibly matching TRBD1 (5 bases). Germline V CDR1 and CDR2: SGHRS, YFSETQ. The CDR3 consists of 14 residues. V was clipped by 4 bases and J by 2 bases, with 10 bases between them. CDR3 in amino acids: CASSQGSGNQPQHF. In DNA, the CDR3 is TGCGCCAGCAGCCAGGGATCGGGCAATCAGCCCCAGCATTTT.

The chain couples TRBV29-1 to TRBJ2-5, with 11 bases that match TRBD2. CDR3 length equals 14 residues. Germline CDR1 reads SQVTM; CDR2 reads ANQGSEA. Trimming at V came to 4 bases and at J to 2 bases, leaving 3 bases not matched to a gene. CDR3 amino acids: CSVVVAGGQETQYF. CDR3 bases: TGCAGCGTTGTGGTAGCGGGGGGGCAAGAGACCCAGTACTTC.

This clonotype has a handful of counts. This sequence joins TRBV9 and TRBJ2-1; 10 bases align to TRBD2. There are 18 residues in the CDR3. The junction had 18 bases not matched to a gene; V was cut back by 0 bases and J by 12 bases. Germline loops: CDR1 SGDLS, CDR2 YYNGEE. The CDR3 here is CASSVGLAGGGSLSSQFF. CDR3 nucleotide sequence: TGTGCCAGCAGCGTAGGGTTAGCGGGGGGCGGTTCCCTTTCTTCGCAGTTCTTC.

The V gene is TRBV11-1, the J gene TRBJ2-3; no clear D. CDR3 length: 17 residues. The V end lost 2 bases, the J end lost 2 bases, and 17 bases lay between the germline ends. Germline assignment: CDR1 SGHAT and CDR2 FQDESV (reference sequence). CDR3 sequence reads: CASSLSPSARFTDTQYF. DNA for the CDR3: TGTGCCAGCAGCTTATCCCCCTCGGCCAGGTTCACAGATACGCAGTATTTT.

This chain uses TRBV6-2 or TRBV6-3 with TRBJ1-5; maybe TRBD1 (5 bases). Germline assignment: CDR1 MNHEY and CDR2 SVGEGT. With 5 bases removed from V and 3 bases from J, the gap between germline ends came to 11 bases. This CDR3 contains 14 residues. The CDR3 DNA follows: TGTGCCAGCAGTACCGACAGCCACAATCAGCCCCAGCATTTT. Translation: CASSTDSHNQPQHF.

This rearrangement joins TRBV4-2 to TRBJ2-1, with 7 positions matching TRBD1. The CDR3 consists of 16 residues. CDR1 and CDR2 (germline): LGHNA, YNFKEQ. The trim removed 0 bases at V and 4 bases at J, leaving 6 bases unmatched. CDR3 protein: CASSQERQGVYNEQFF. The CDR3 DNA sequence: TGTGCCAGCAGCCAAGAGAGACAGGGCGTTTACAATGAGCAGTTCTTC.

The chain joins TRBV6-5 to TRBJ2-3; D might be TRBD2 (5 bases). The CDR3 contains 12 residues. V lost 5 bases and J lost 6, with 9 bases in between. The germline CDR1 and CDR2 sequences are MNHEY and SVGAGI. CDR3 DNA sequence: TGTGCCAGCAGTCACCGCGGGGATACGCAGTATTTT. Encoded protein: CASSHRGDTQYF.

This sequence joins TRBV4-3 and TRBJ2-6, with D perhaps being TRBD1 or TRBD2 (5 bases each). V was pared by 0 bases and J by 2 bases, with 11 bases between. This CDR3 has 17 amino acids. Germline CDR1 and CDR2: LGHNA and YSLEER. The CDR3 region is CASSQDWDGAGANVLTF. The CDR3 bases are TGCGCCAGCAGCCAAGATTGGGACGGGGCTGGGGCCAACGTCCTGACTTTC.

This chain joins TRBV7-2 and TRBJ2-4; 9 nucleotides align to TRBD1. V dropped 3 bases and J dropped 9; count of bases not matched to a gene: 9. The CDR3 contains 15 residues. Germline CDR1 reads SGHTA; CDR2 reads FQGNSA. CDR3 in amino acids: CASSLGVDRGGIQYF. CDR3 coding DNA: TGTGCCAGCAGCTTGGGAGTGGACAGGGGCGGCATTCAGTACTTC.